Following are 5 T cell receptor beta chains from one sample sequenced in a study of Graves' ophthalmopathy and Graves' hyperthyroidism (dated by TCRdb to 2017 to 2018). Sequencing used an Illumina HiSeq 2000. For repertoire sequencing, TCR beta CDR3 regions were amplified from RNA transcripts. HTBI primers and the Qiagen OneStep RT-PCR kit were used in a first-round RT-PCR, which was followed by a second-round multiplex PCR, size selection and purification. TCRdb reworked the public reads: Q25 trimming with fastp, MiXCR clone assembly, productive beta chains retained. Merged by CDR3 protein, the rows form single entries marked with the most common genes and DNA. This sample has over a million distinct CDR3 sequences in its table, and less than 45% of those were observed once. Clones ranked in the top ten supply roughly 11% of the sample. The sample was peripheral blood or thyroid tissue (not recorded which). The receptors shown here come from an adult man with Graves' hyperthyroidism.

This rearrangement joins TRBV9 to TRBJ1-5, with 7 bases aligning to TRBD1. After removal of 2 bases from V and 14 bases from J, the junction contained 13 bases not matched to a gene. This CDR3 has 14 residues. Looked up from germline, CDR1 is SGDLS and CDR2 is YYNGEE. The CDR3 protein is CASSVTQGDGYEHF. CDR3 sequence (DNA): TGTGCCAGCAGCGTCACTCAGGGGGATGGTTACGAGCATTTT.

This clonotype was seen at least ten times. The rearrangement links TRBV5-1 to TRBJ1-2; possibly TRBD1 for D (6 bases). There are 13 residues in the CDR3. V dropped 1 base and J dropped 8 bases, with 12 bases sitting between them. Per germline, CDR1 SGHRS and CDR2 YFSETQ. CDR3 protein: CASSLNREVGYTF. For the CDR3, the DNA is TGCGCCAGCAGCTTGAACAGGGAAGTGGGCTACACCTTC.

The sample holds many counts of this clonotype. V is TRBV5-1 and J is TRBJ1-1, with D possibly TRBD1 on 6 matching bases. Trimming took 5 bases from V and 1 from J, leaving 12 bases between them. Germline CDR1 and CDR2: SGHRS and YFSETQ. The CDR3 extends over 14 amino acids. CDR3 protein: CASRRRQENTEAFF. DNA of the CDR3: TGCGCCAGCAGAAGGAGACAGGAGAACACTGAAGCTTTCTTT.

This clonotype was seen a few times. J is TRBJ2-6 and V is TRBV3-1; 7 nucleotides line up with TRBD1. The trim removed 1 base at V and 0 bases at J, leaving 9 bases unmatched. The CDR3 totals 19 residues. Germline V gene lookup returns CDR1 LGHDT and CDR2 YNNKEL (reference sequence). DNA for the CDR3: TGTGCCAGCAGCCAAGCGGGACAGTCAAAAACCTCTGGGGCCAACGTCCTGACTTTC. This encodes CASSQAGQSKTSGANVLTF.

The chain employs TRBV7-8 and TRBJ2-7, with 9 bases fitting TRBD1. The CDR3 sequence is 15 residues long. V lost 6 bases to trimming and J lost 0 bases; unmatched junction nucleotides: 6. Germline V gene sequence: CDR1 SGHVS, CDR2 FQNEAQ. CDR3 amino acids: CASRSGTGISYEQYF. The CDR3 nucleotides are TGTGCCAGCAGGTCTGGGACAGGGATCTCCTACGAGCAGTACTTC.